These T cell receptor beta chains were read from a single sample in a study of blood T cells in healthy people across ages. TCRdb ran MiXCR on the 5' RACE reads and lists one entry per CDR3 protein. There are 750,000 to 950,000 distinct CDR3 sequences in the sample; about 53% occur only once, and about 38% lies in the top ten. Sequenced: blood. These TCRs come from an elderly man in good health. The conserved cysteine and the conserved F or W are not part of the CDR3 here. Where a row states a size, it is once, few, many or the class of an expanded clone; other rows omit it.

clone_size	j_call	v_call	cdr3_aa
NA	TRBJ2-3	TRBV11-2	ASNLGRQGVSTDTQY
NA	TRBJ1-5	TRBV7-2	ASSFDRRNQPQH
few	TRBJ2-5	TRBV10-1	ASSESSGPETQY
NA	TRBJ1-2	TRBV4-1	ASSHDRQGYGYT
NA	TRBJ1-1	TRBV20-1	SASQGRAAAF
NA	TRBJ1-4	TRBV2	ASNSAGGNEKLF
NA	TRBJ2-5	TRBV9	ASTLGLAEQETQY
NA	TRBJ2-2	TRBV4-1	ASSPRQGQAGELF
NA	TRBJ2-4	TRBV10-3	AISGGRLAGEGAKIIQY
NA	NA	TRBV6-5	ASSYAGTGGSYEQY
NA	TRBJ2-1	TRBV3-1	ASSQYQAGGEQF
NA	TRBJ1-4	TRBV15	ATSRRGIGASNEKLF
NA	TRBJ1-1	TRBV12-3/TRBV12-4	ASSLGHQNTEAF
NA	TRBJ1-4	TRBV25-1	ASRRGGGEKLF
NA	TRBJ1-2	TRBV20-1	SASENGQNYGYT
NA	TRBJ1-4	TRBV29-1	SVVQTGGNEKLF
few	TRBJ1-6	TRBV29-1	SVKSGGGNSPLH
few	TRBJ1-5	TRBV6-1	ASSQGYNQPQH
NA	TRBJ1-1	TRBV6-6	ASRTSGTGETEAF
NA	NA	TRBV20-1	SAPPQAGVGEQY
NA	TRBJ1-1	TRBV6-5	ASSLSGIEAF
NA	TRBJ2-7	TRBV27	ASTSGGIGYEQY
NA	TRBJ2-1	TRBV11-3	ASSPGWRDGGVDYNEQF
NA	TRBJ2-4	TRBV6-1	ASSEAGTAKNIQY
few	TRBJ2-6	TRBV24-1	ATSPRDNSGANVLT
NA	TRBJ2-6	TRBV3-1	ASSLLRGAGANVLT
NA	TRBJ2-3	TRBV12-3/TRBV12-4	ASSLQTSGSADTQY
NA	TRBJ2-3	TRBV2	ASSGTSGTHRYAY
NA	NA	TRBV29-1	SAGCRLGEQY
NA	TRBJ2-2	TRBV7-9	ASSLHRGQGAQGELF
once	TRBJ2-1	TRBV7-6	ASSPRDSYDEQF
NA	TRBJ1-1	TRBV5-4	ASSLAQGKAF
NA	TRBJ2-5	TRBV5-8	ASSLAGDRFQETQY
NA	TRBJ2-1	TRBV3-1	ASSQIPDSEQF
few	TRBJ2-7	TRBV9	ASSVQTGKTYEQY
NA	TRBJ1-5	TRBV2	ASSRRPGQDINQPQH
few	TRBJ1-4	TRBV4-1	ASSHQLQGSNEKLF
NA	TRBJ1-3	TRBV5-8	ASSWGTGNTIY
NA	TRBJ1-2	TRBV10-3	ATWTGGYT
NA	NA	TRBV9	ASSVSMETQY
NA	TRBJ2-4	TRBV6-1	ASSEFITGPRVGNIQY
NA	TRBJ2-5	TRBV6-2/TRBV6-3	ASSYSEGLAGGREQY
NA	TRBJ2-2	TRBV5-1	ASSLGFRTGNTGELF
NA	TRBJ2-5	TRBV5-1	ASRPDRGQETQY
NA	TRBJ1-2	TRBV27	ASSFTRDNYGYT
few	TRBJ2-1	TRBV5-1	ASQPADEQF
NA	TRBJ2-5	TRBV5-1	ASSFGLAGGPWETQY
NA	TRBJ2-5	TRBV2	ASSEQEQY
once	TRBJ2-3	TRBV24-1	ATSDPRRTSHHTQY
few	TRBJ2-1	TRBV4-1	ASSPGQGFYNEQF
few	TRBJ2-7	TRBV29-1	SVGGLASGYEQY
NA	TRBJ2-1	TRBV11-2	ASSPILRTSGLNNEQF
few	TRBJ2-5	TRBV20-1	SARPGTSGRSETQY
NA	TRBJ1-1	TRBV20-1	SARGTSRTEAF
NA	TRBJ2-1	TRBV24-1	ATSDTSGRTYNEQF
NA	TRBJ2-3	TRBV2	ASSAPPVDTQY
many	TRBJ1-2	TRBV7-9	ASSFAGPYGYT
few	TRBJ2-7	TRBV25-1	ASSSGAVEQY
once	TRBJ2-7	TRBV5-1	ASTRGDSYYEQY
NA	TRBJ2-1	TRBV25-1	ACSEGAAPSYNEQF